Below, 2 T cell receptor beta chains from the same sample are listed, as sequenced in a study of T cell repertoires in cytomegalovirus infection. No antigen is known for these receptors. TCRdb ran MiXCR on the reads and lists one entry per CDR3 protein. The sample lists under 350,000 distinct CDR3 sequences; approximately 22% were seen once. The material sequenced was cultured PBMCs, taken from culture after CMV antigen stimulation. The source of these receptors is a human donor in good health (CMV status not recorded). Some clones in this sample may be carry-over from other donors' samples.

The chain combines TRBV19 with TRBJ2-3; D is unresolved. Germline lookup yields CDR1 LNHDA and CDR2 SQIVND (reference sequence). The CDR3 loop spans 12 amino acids. V lost 5 bases, J lost 13 bases, and 16 bases lay in between. CDR3 coding DNA: TGTGCCAGTAGTGAAGAACACCAAAGAAAGTATTTT. Its protein is CASSEEHQRKYF.

This chain connects TRBV7-9 to TRBJ1-1; D is undetermined. The CDR3 contains 13 residues. The germline CDR1 and CDR2 sequences are SEHNR and FQNEAQ (reference sequence). V was pared by 3 bases and J by 6 bases, with 11 bases between. This CDR3 reads CASSLEGPPEAFF. Here the CDR3 DNA reads TGTGCCAGCAGCTTGGAGGGCCCCCCTGAAGCTTTCTTT.